This T cell receptor beta chain was found in a study of T cell changes during pregnancy in multiple sclerosis. The CDR3 is 16 residues long. V was cut by 0 bases and J by 9 bases, with 18 bases left in between. Germline CDR1 LGHNA, CDR2 YSLEER. This table comes from immunoSEQ multiplex PCR, and its TCRdb copy is limited to in-frame clones, with some not included. The sample includes over 25,000 clones, nearly 90% of them seen just once. The chain recombines TRBV4-3 with TRBJ2-4, with D possibly matching TRBD1 (6 bases). The sample in question was CD8+ T cells from peripheral blood mononuclear cells, obtained in the second trimester of pregnancy. This TCR derives from a female donor with multiple sclerosis, enrolled in a pregnancy study. The CDR3 reads CASSQDESGEGSIQYF. The CDR3 coding sequence is TGCGCCAGCAGCCAAGATGAGTCAGGGGAAGGTAGCATTCAGTACTTC.